The rows below give T cell receptor beta chains drawn from one sample of a study of blood T cell repertoires in COVID-19. Repertoires were generated with immunoSEQ multiplex PCR, while TCRdb's copy carries only in-frame clones and drops some. Of 350,000 to 450,000 clones in the sample, 75% to 90% were seen once. Material for sequencing was peripheral blood. These receptor sequences come from an older woman with COVID-19, enrolled during active disease. Each CDR3 is given with its conserved first and last residue. Each record gives: CDR3 protein, CDR3 DNA, clone size, V gene, J gene, D gene. The D gene is left open where the match is weak. Some rows have no size entry. The others give once, few or many, or a class for an expanded clone.

CDR3aa: CSASPPRQGSDTQYF
CDR3nt: TGCAGTGCTAGTCCCCCTAGACAGGGGTCAGATACGCAGTATTTT
abundance: once
v_gene: TRBV20-1
j_gene: TRBJ2-3
d_gene: TRBD1

CDR3aa: CASTPDRGRGTDTQYF
CDR3nt: TGTGCCAGCACTCCGGACAGGGGAAGGGGCACAGATACGCAGTATTTT
abundance: -
v_gene: TRBV27
j_gene: TRBJ2-3
d_gene: TRBD1

CDR3aa: CASSPAGGSTGELFF
CDR3nt: TGTGCCAGCAGCCCAGCGGGGGGAAGTACCGGGGAGCTGTTTTTT
abundance: once
v_gene: TRBV9
j_gene: TRBJ2-2
d_gene: TRBD2

CDR3aa: CASSPGRHTSTDTQYF
CDR3nt: TGTGCCAGCAGCCCCGGGAGGCACACTAGCACAGATACGCAGTATTTT
abundance: -
v_gene: TRBV6-2/TRBV6-3
j_gene: TRBJ2-3
d_gene: TRBD2

CDR3aa: CASSMRQAYEQYF
CDR3nt: TGTGCCAGTAGTATGCGACAGGCCTACGAGCAGTACTTC
abundance: once
v_gene: TRBV19
j_gene: TRBJ2-7
d_gene: -

CDR3aa: CASSLAPQARTFTEAFF
CDR3nt: TGTGCCAGCAGCTTAGCCCCCCAGGCGCGAACGTTCACTGAAGCTTTCTTT
abundance: -
v_gene: TRBV7-8
j_gene: TRBJ1-1
d_gene: -

CDR3aa: CASSQDKTGGDYTF
CDR3nt: TGCGCCAGCAGCCAGGATAAGACAGGGGGTGACTACACCTTC
abundance: -
v_gene: TRBV4-3
j_gene: TRBJ1-2
d_gene: TRBD1

CDR3aa: CASSSQMDYPLHF
CDR3nt: TGTGCCAGCAGCTCGCAAATGGACTATCCCCTCCACTTT
abundance: -
v_gene: TRBV5-6
j_gene: TRBJ1-6
d_gene: -

CDR3aa: CASSLDPPDRDLGEKLFF
CDR3nt: TGTGCCAGCAGCTTAGACCCCCCCGACAGGGATCTCGGTGAAAAACTGTTTTTT
abundance: -
v_gene: TRBV7-9
j_gene: TRBJ1-4
d_gene: TRBD1

CDR3aa: CASSPKTASYEQYF
CDR3nt: TGTGCCAGCAGCCCGAAGACAGCCTCCTACGAGCAGTACTTC
abundance: -
v_gene: TRBV7-9
j_gene: TRBJ2-7
d_gene: -

CDR3aa: CASSPKSWGTPATDTQYF
CDR3nt: TGTGCCAGCAGCCCAAAATCCTGGGGGACTCCGGCCACAGATACGCAGTATTTT
abundance: -
v_gene: TRBV7-9
j_gene: TRBJ2-3
d_gene: -

CDR3aa: CASSLPGDQPQHF
CDR3nt: TGTGCCAGCAGTTTACCGGGGGATCAGCCCCAGCATTTT
abundance: -
v_gene: TRBV12-3/TRBV12-4
j_gene: TRBJ1-5
d_gene: -

CDR3aa: CASSIANTGELFF
CDR3nt: TGTGCCAGTAGTATAGCTAACACCGGGGAGCTGTTTTTT
abundance: -
v_gene: TRBV19
j_gene: TRBJ2-2
d_gene: -

CDR3aa: CASSPGGVGLADTQYF
CDR3nt: TGTGCCAGCAGTCCCGGGGGGGTCGGATTGGCAGATACGCAGTATTTT
abundance: once
v_gene: TRBV7-3
j_gene: TRBJ2-3
d_gene: TRBD2

CDR3aa: CASSQSTGGIGEKLFF
CDR3nt: TGCGCCAGCAGCCAAAGTACAGGGGGCATTGGTGAAAAACTGTTTTTT
abundance: -
v_gene: TRBV4-3
j_gene: TRBJ1-4
d_gene: TRBD1

CDR3aa: CASSSLGQGDYGYTF
CDR3nt: TGTGCCAGCAGTTCACTCGGACAGGGAGACTATGGCTACACCTTC
abundance: -
v_gene: TRBV27
j_gene: TRBJ1-2
d_gene: TRBD1

CDR3aa: CAWRTSSLTDTQYF
CDR3nt: TGTGCCTGGAGAACATCATCGTTGACAGATACGCAGTATTTT
abundance: -
v_gene: TRBV30
j_gene: TRBJ2-3
d_gene: -

CDR3aa: CASSPPVRGPVGGYTF
CDR3nt: TGTGCCAGCTCACCACCGGTTAGGGGGCCGGTGGGGGGCTACACCTTC
abundance: -
v_gene: TRBV18
j_gene: TRBJ1-2
d_gene: TRBD1

CDR3aa: CASSLGGGTTIDTQYF
CDR3nt: TGCGCCAGCAGCCTTGGTGGAGGGACCACAATAGATACGCAGTATTTT
abundance: -
v_gene: TRBV5-1
j_gene: TRBJ2-3
d_gene: -

CDR3aa: CASSQGQRNYGYTF
CDR3nt: TGTGCCAGCTCACAGGGACAGAGAAACTATGGCTACACCTTC
abundance: -
v_gene: TRBV18
j_gene: TRBJ1-2
d_gene: TRBD1

CDR3aa: CASSPRTGSTDTQYF
CDR3nt: TGTGCCAGCAGCCCCCGAACGGGGAGCACAGATACGCAGTATTTT
abundance: -
v_gene: TRBV5-4
j_gene: TRBJ2-3
d_gene: -

CDR3aa: CASSLGLAAARETQYF
CDR3nt: TGCGCCAGCAGCTTGGGACTAGCGGCGGCGCGAGAGACCCAGTACTTC
abundance: -
v_gene: TRBV5-1
j_gene: TRBJ2-5
d_gene: TRBD2

CDR3aa: CASFFSGEAFF
CDR3nt: TGTGCCAGCTTTTTCTCAGGGGAAGCTTTCTTT
abundance: -
v_gene: TRBV7-9
j_gene: TRBJ1-1
d_gene: -

CDR3aa: CASSYSRDQPQHF
CDR3nt: TGTGCCAGCAGTTACTCGAGGGATCAGCCCCAGCATTTT
abundance: -
v_gene: TRBV6-5
j_gene: TRBJ1-5
d_gene: -

CDR3aa: CASSRTGRYYGYTF
CDR3nt: TGTGCCAGCAGTAGAACAGGGAGATACTATGGCTACACCTTC
abundance: few
v_gene: TRBV6-5
j_gene: TRBJ1-2
d_gene: -

CDR3aa: CASSRTGGNEQYF
CDR3nt: TGTGCCAGCAGCAGGACAGGGGGCAACGAGCAGTACTTC
abundance: -
v_gene: TRBV9
j_gene: TRBJ2-7
d_gene: TRBD1

CDR3aa: CASSLVASEQYF
CDR3nt: TGCGCCAGCAGCTTGGTAGCTAGCGAGCAGTACTTC
abundance: -
v_gene: TRBV5-1
j_gene: TRBJ2-7
d_gene: -

CDR3aa: CASSPGLADEQYF
CDR3nt: TGTGCCAGCAGTCCAGGGTTGGCCGACGAGCAGTACTTC
abundance: -
v_gene: TRBV6-5
j_gene: TRBJ2-7
d_gene: -

CDR3aa: CASNVGSGAANTGELFF
CDR3nt: TGTGCCAGCAATGTTGGGAGCGGGGCTGCGAACACCGGGGAGCTGTTTTTT
abundance: -
v_gene: TRBV11-3
j_gene: TRBJ2-2
d_gene: TRBD2

CDR3aa: CASSAGTSATGELFF
CDR3nt: TGTGCCAGCAGCGCTGGGACTAGCGCGACCGGGGAGCTGTTTTTT
abundance: -
v_gene: TRBV9
j_gene: TRBJ2-2
d_gene: TRBD2

CDR3aa: CASSVGVAGAGEQYF
CDR3nt: TGTGCCAGCAGCGTAGGAGTAGCGGGGGCGGGGGAGCAGTACTTC
abundance: once
v_gene: TRBV9
j_gene: TRBJ2-7
d_gene: TRBD2

CDR3aa: CASSVRTGFFSGNTIYF
CDR3nt: TGTGCCAGCAGTGTCCGGACAGGTTTTTTCTCTGGAAACACCATATATTTT
abundance: -
v_gene: TRBV6-1
j_gene: TRBJ1-3
d_gene: TRBD1

CDR3aa: CASSPGQSYGYTF
CDR3nt: TGTGCCAGCAGTCCGGGACAGAGCTATGGCTACACCTTC
abundance: -
v_gene: TRBV2
j_gene: TRBJ1-2
d_gene: TRBD1

CDR3aa: CASSSRDRYTGELFF
CDR3nt: TGTGCCAGCAGCTCCCGGGACAGGTACACCGGGGAGCTGTTTTTT
abundance: -
v_gene: TRBV11-2
j_gene: TRBJ2-2
d_gene: TRBD1

CDR3aa: CASTGGNEKLFF
CDR3nt: TGTGCCAGCACGGGGGGTAATGAAAAACTGTTTTTT
abundance: -
v_gene: TRBV5-4
j_gene: TRBJ1-4
d_gene: -

CDR3aa: CASSQGYNSPLHF
CDR3nt: TGTGCCAGCAGTCAGGGCTATAATTCACCCCTCCACTTT
abundance: -
v_gene: TRBV6-4
j_gene: TRBJ1-6
d_gene: -

CDR3aa: CASSQDEGENEKLFF
CDR3nt: TGCGCCAGCAGCCAAGATGAGGGAGAGAATGAAAAACTGTTTTTT
abundance: once
v_gene: TRBV4-1
j_gene: TRBJ1-4
d_gene: -

CDR3aa: CAAGTANQPQHF
CDR3nt: TGTGCCGCGGGGACAGCAAATCAGCCCCAGCATTTT
abundance: once
v_gene: TRBV6-5
j_gene: TRBJ1-5
d_gene: TRBD1

CDR3aa: CASSLDYAGPGEKLFF
CDR3nt: TGTGCCAGCAGCTTAGACTACGCAGGGCCGGGAGAGAAACTGTTTTTT
abundance: -
v_gene: TRBV7-2
j_gene: TRBJ1-4
d_gene: -

CDR3aa: CASRPTPFPGNEQFF
CDR3nt: TGTGCCAGCAGACCCACCCCCTTCCCGGGGAATGAGCAGTTCTTC
abundance: once
v_gene: TRBV5-5
j_gene: TRBJ2-1
d_gene: -

CDR3aa: CASSSRTGNQPQHF
CDR3nt: TGTGCCAGCAGCTCCCGGACAGGCAATCAGCCCCAGCATTTT
abundance: -
v_gene: TRBV13
j_gene: TRBJ1-5
d_gene: -

CDR3aa: CASSSLNRGAFF
CDR3nt: TGTGCCAGCAGCTCACTAAACCGAGGGGCTTTCTTT
abundance: -
v_gene: TRBV7-9
j_gene: TRBJ1-1
d_gene: -

CDR3aa: CASSLIDSIYEQYF
CDR3nt: TGTGCCAGCAGCTTGATAGACAGTATCTACGAGCAGTACTTC
abundance: once
v_gene: TRBV5-6
j_gene: TRBJ2-7
d_gene: -

CDR3aa: CASSGLLAGGTDTQYF
CDR3nt: TGCGCCAGCAGTGGACTACTAGCGGGGGGCACAGATACGCAGTATTTT
abundance: -
v_gene: TRBV10-2
j_gene: TRBJ2-3
d_gene: TRBD2

CDR3aa: CASSLQPGTNYGYTF
CDR3nt: TGTGCCAGCAGCTTACAACCGGGGACTAACTATGGCTACACCTTC
abundance: -
v_gene: TRBV7-3
j_gene: TRBJ1-2
d_gene: -

CDR3aa: CASSPSPVGGGGADTQYF
CDR3nt: TGTGCCAGCTCACCCTCCCCCGTTGGCGGGGGCGGCGCAGATACGCAGTATTTT
abundance: -
v_gene: TRBV18
j_gene: TRBJ2-3
d_gene: -

CDR3aa: CASSLTGYTEAFF
CDR3nt: TGTGCCAGTAGCCTTACAGGGTACACTGAAGCTTTCTTT
abundance: few
v_gene: TRBV19
j_gene: TRBJ1-1
d_gene: -

CDR3aa: CASSLQDYNEQFF
CDR3nt: TGCGCCAGCAGCTTACAGGATTACAATGAGCAGTTCTTC
abundance: many
v_gene: TRBV5-1
j_gene: TRBJ2-1
d_gene: -

CDR3aa: CSASVDGYEQYF
CDR3nt: TGCAGTGCTAGTGTAGATGGCTACGAGCAGTACTTC
abundance: -
v_gene: TRBV20-1
j_gene: TRBJ2-7
d_gene: -

CDR3aa: CASSLLLGGAGELFF
CDR3nt: TGTGCCAGCAGTTTATTATTGGGGGGGGCCGGGGAGCTGTTTTTT
abundance: -
v_gene: TRBV28
j_gene: TRBJ2-2
d_gene: TRBD2

CDR3aa: CASSVDEGTEAFF
CDR3nt: TGTGCCAGCAGCGTAGACGAGGGCACTGAAGCTTTCTTT
abundance: -
v_gene: TRBV7-9
j_gene: TRBJ1-1
d_gene: -

CDR3aa: CASSLAISGANVLTF
CDR3nt: TGTGCCAGCAGCTTGGCTATCTCTGGGGCCAACGTCCTGACTTTC
abundance: -
v_gene: TRBV5-8
j_gene: TRBJ2-6
d_gene: -

CDR3aa: CASSRDRVDTGELFF
CDR3nt: TGCGCCAGCAGCCGCGACAGGGTCGACACCGGGGAGCTGTTTTTT
abundance: -
v_gene: TRBV5-1
j_gene: TRBJ2-2
d_gene: TRBD1

CDR3aa: CASSVGGGSRTEAFF
CDR3nt: TGTGCCAGCAGCGTAGGAGGTGGCTCGAGGACTGAAGCTTTCTTT
abundance: -
v_gene: TRBV9
j_gene: TRBJ1-1
d_gene: -

CDR3aa: CASSLGGPGSQPQHF
CDR3nt: TGCGCCAGCAGCTTGGGTGGACCGGGGTCGCAACCCCAGCATTTT
abundance: -
v_gene: TRBV5-1
j_gene: TRBJ1-5
d_gene: -

CDR3aa: CASSPGQVFYGYTF
CDR3nt: TGTGCCAGCAGCCCAGGACAGGTCTTCTATGGCTACACCTTC
abundance: -
v_gene: TRBV7-9
j_gene: TRBJ1-2
d_gene: TRBD1

CDR3aa: CASGRGGQETQYF
CDR3nt: TGTGCTAGTGGGAGGGGAGGACAAGAGACCCAGTACTTC
abundance: few
v_gene: TRBV12-5
j_gene: TRBJ2-5
d_gene: -

CDR3aa: CASSPRTGEYGYTF
CDR3nt: TGTGCCAGCAGCCCCAGGACGGGAGAATATGGCTACACCTTC
abundance: -
v_gene: TRBV6-5
j_gene: TRBJ1-2
d_gene: -

CDR3aa: CATGGLAGRDEQFF
CDR3nt: TGCGCCACAGGCGGCCTAGCGGGGAGGGATGAGCAGTTCTTC
abundance: few
v_gene: TRBV5-1
j_gene: TRBJ2-1
d_gene: TRBD2